The next 15 T cell receptor beta chains were all read from a single sample in a study of cytomegalovirus exposure and HLA in healthy donors. The PCR had 60 Vbeta and 13 Jbeta primers. Repertoires were generated with immunoSEQ multiplex PCR, while TCRdb's copy carries only in-frame clones and drops some. The sample records 200,000 or so clones, around 75% being singletons. The material sequenced was PBMCs. These receptors were collected from a man aged 35-49 years in good health and CMV-seropositive.

The chain joins TRBV11-2 to TRBJ2-5; no firm D call. This CDR3 region has 14 residues. Germline V lookup: CDR1 SGHAT, CDR2 FQNNGV. Trimming took 3 bases from V and 0 from J, leaving 8 bases between them. The CDR3 sequence: CASSFWLNQETQYF. The DNA of the CDR3 is TGTGCCAGCAGCTTCTGGCTCAACCAAGAGACCCAGTACTTC.

V usage is TRBV7-9 and J usage is TRBJ1-1, with 11 bases identical to TRBD1. The CDR3 loop spans 15 amino acids. The ends lost 5 bases at V and 0 bases at J; junction bases unmatched: 2. CDR1 and CDR2 from the germline V gene are SEHNR and FQNEAQ (reference sequence). The CDR3 spells CASSRGQGVNTEAFF. For the CDR3, the DNA is TGTGCCAGCAGCCGGGGACAGGGGGTGAACACTGAAGCTTTCTTT.

V gene TRBV11-2 combines with J gene TRBJ2-7; 9 bases are a match to TRBD1. This CDR3 has 14 amino acids. CDR1 SGHAT and CDR2 FQNNGV come from the germline V gene. V dropped 5 bases and J dropped 3; count of bases not matched to a gene: 5. CDR3 sequence (DNA): TGTGCCAGCAGCGGGGGACAGGGAGTCTACGAGCAGTACTTC. As protein: CASSGGQGVYEQYF.

The chain joins TRBV10-1 to TRBJ1-1; TRBD1 matches 10 bases. Germline V gene lookup returns CDR1 WNHNN and CDR2 SYGVQD (reference sequence). V was pared by 7 bases and J by 7 bases, with 6 bases of the junction left unmatched. CDR3 size: 13 residues. CDR3 region: CASKTWDRGEAFF. CDR3 nucleotide sequence: TGCGCCAGCAAGACCTGGGACAGGGGTGAAGCTTTCTTT.

The rearrangement uses TRBV7-2 and TRBJ1-6; 8 bases fit TRBD1. The CDR3 runs 15 residues. The V gene end was trimmed by 7 bases and the J gene end by 6 bases; junction bases not matched to a gene: 8. Per the germline V gene, CDR1 is SGHTA and CDR2 is FQGNSA. The DNA of the CDR3 is TGTGCCAGCAAGGGGCAGGGGGCGATTAATTCACCCCTCCACTTT. Amino acids: CASKGQGAINSPLHF.

This chain joins TRBV18 and TRBJ2-3, with TRBD1 matching 9 bases. The CDR3 contains 13 residues. V lost 10 bases to trimming and J lost 4 bases; unmatched junction nucleotides: 6. Per germline, CDR1 KGHSH and CDR2 LQKENI. The CDR3: CATTGQGADTQYF. The CDR3 bases are TGTGCCACCACGGGACAGGGCGCAGATACGCAGTATTTT.

This clone was counted only a few times. V usage is TRBV4-3 and J usage is TRBJ2-7, with TRBD2 matching 10 bases. The germline V gene encodes CDR1 LGHNA and CDR2 YSLEER. The CDR3 is made up of 14 amino acids. V lost 1 base to trimming and J lost 3 bases; unmatched junction nucleotides: 0. The chain's CDR3 is CASSQASGSYEQYF. CDR3 sequence (DNA): TGCGCCAGCAGCCAAGCTAGCGGGAGCTACGAGCAGTACTTC.

DNA for the CDR3: TGCGCCAGCAGCCAAGATGAGTACGAGCAGTACTTC. Its protein product is CASSQDEYEQYF. The chain links TRBV4-1 to TRBJ2-7; D uncertain. The germline V and J ends were trimmed by 0 bases and 4 bases, with 4 bases remaining between them. The CDR3 length is 12 residues. The germline gives CDR1 MGHRA, CDR2 YSYEKL.

This chain joins TRBV7-3 and TRBJ2-6, with 9 bases fitting TRBD1. There are 17 residues in the CDR3. Germline assignment: CDR1 SGHTA and CDR2 FQGTGA. J lost 2 bases, V lost 4 bases, and 6 bases had no gene match. The CDR3 here is CASSSPGQGPGANVLTF. The CDR3 nucleotides are TGTGCCAGCAGCTCACCGGGACAGGGCCCTGGGGCCAACGTCCTGACTTTC.

This chain connects TRBV7-9 to TRBJ2-2, with 8 bases aligning to TRBD1. The trim removed 5 bases at V and 4 bases at J, leaving 15 bases unmatched. Per germline, CDR1 SEHNR and CDR2 FQNEAQ (reference sequence). CDR3 length: 18 residues. The CDR3 reads CASSQGRADRAPTGELFF. For the CDR3, the DNA is TGTGCCAGCAGCCAGGGCCGCGCGGACAGGGCCCCCACCGGGGAGCTGTTTTTT.

This clone was seen a few times. This chain uses TRBV7-3 with TRBJ2-3; D call uncertain. The germline V gene has CDR1 SGHTA and CDR2 FQGTGA. The CDR3 has 15 residues. Trimming stripped 5 bases from V and 2 bases from J, with 14 bases between. The CDR3 sequence: CASSPEFDNTDTQYF. DNA for the CDR3: TGTGCCAGCAGCCCGGAATTTGACAACACAGATACGCAGTATTTT.

V is TRBV28 and J is TRBJ2-1; 8 bases agree with TRBD2. V gave up 7 bases and J gave up 4 bases; unmatched junction bases: 12. The CDR3 runs 16 residues. The germline CDR1 and CDR2 sequences are MDHEN and SYDVKM. Here the CDR3 DNA reads TGTGCCAGCACGGCAAATCTGGCGGGGGGTTACAATGAGCAGTTCTTC. Protein sequence: CASTANLAGGYNEQFF.

This clone was counted a few times. V is TRBV27 and J is TRBJ2-3, with 7 bases lining up with TRBD1. The CDR3 extends over 14 amino acids. CDR1 MNHEY and CDR2 SMNVEV come from the germline V gene (reference sequence). After removal of 6 bases from V and 1 base from J, the junction contained 4 bases not matched to a gene. CDR3 sequence (DNA): TGTGCCAGCAGGGCTGGACAGGGCACAGATACGCAGTATTTT. Translation gives CASRAGQGTDTQYF.

There are a few counts of this clone. The chain employs TRBV4-3 and TRBJ1-4; D not resolved. With 1 base removed from V and 0 bases from J, the gap between germline ends came to 18 bases. The CDR3 runs 19 residues. Looked up from germline, CDR1 is LGHNA and CDR2 is YSLEER. CDR3 region: CASSQAPGNSFATNEKLFF. In DNA, the CDR3 is TGCGCCAGCAGCCAAGCCCCAGGCAACAGCTTTGCAACTAATGAAAAACTGTTTTTT.

This clone was detected once. This chain connects TRBV5-4 to TRBJ2-6, with D unclear. The CDR3 consists of 15 residues. The V and J ends lost 4 bases and 0 bases respectively, with 8 bases between them. Germline CDR1 SGHNT, CDR2 YYREEE (reference sequence). The CDR3 nucleotides are TGTGCCAGCAGCCTAAGCTTCTCTGGGGCCAACGTCCTGACTTTC. Its protein is CASSLSFSGANVLTF.